This paragraph reports one T cell receptor (beta chain). Its antigen remains undetermined. It has no much larger one-base neighbor in the sample; base qualities were not kept. Synthesis of TCR cDNA relied on 5'RACE template switching, a step that introduced a universal primer site along with unique molecular identifiers. Priming of cDNA synthesis was performed from both the TCR alpha and TCR beta constant segments. Library amplification used two PCR steps, and the second PCR step added sample barcodes and sequencing adapters. Libraries were sequenced on Illumina HiSeq 2500 (2x100 bp) or NovaSeq (2x150 bp). The authors' analysis ran thus. Demultiplexing of reads and collapsing into UMI consensus sequences were performed with MIGEC, and V(D)J alignment was carried out with MiXCR. Vaccine-responding clonotypes were identified with edgeR using replicate PBMC samples, with FDR below 0.01 and a log2 fold change above 5 up to day 15 being required. Bulk clonotypes were assigned CD4 or CD8 identity according to which sequenced CD4 or CD8 repertoire held them at higher abundance. In-frame beta chains were kept once TCRdb had trimmed the public reads at Q25 with fastp and called clones with MiXCR. Rows are combined by CDR3 protein, so each entry shows the most common genes and DNA. These V and J calls are TCRdb output, not the study's own analysis. The sample records more than 65,000 distinct CDR3 sequences, 5% to 6.5% of which are singletons. The ten largest clonotypes hold 2.2% of the sample.

Via the germline V gene, CDR1 is SGHAT and CDR2 FQNNGV. A distance of 11 bases separates the germline ends of V and J, which lose 1 base and 11 bases respectively. The CDR3 runs 12 amino acids, cysteine and phenylalanine included. Of all the DNA, just the CDR3 is kept, 36 bases in frame from base 1. This entry comes from a study of T cells after yellow fever vaccination (dated by TCRdb to about 2019). For the wider study: The SMART-Seq v4 Ultra Low Input RNA kit was used to prepare libraries from fractions with low cell numbers. Bulk TCR alpha and beta repertoires were sequenced longitudinally to track T-cell clones before and after primary and booster YFV17D yellow fever vaccination. Two healthy male donors made up the cohort, one aged 18 to 30 years and the other aged 30 to 40 years. Blood samples were taken at several timepoints before and after primary and secondary immunization, and bulk PBMC replicates and cell subsets were isolated. Broader findings and caveats from the paper: Computational filtering was needed because FACS-sorted repertoires could contain abundant contaminating clonotypes from the bulk population. A small share of clonotypes occurred in both CD4 and CD8 compartments, likely arising from convergent recombination. The secondary T-cell response was weaker than the primary response but faster, peaking on day 5 instead of day 15. The study included only a couple of donors, which limits how far the findings can be generalized. After the booster, most of the clones that had expanded following primary vaccination were detected again (about 95% of CD4 and around 90% of CD8), which suggests that memory was broadly maintained.

The sample's treatment or condition label, in plain terms: live attenuated yellow fever vaccine strain. A standard Ficoll-Paque protocol was used to isolate PBMCs from peripheral blood. Dynabeads CD4 and CD8 positive selection kits were used to isolate CD4 and CD8 T-cell fractions. TriZol was used to extract RNA from bulk PBMCs, from CD4 and CD8 fractions, and from dextramer-positive and dextramer-negative fractions. This sequence uses TRBV11-2 and TRBJ1-1; a confident D gene designation cannot be given. This TCR came from a man younger than 30 who received the YFV17D yellow fever vaccine. The sequencing used CD4+ T cells sorted from PBMCs, collected around 15 days after the first yellow fever vaccination. The DNA sequence is given as TGTGCCAGCAGCTTAGGTCCAGAATGGGCTTTCTTT. Protein translation: CASSLGPEWAFF.